The count of the clone carrying this TCR beta chain is one. Its antigen is not identified. The data stem from a study of chemoradiotherapy in HPV16-positive cancers. Whole-study findings and limits: For HPV16-positive patients, expanding HPV-responsive T cells associated with longer recurrence-free survival. Only a couple of HPV16-positive patients supplied the functional HPV-specificity definition.

With 0 bases removed from V and 4 bases from J, the gap between germline ends came to 16 bases. The CDR3 is 16 amino acids. Germline V gene sequence: CDR1 SGHRS, CDR2 YFSETQ. Over chemoradiotherapy, repertoires were sampled more than once. Profiled with immunoSEQ multiplex PCR; TCRdb holds only in-frame clones, not every one. The top ten clones hold roughly 5.5% of a sample with roughly 28,000 clones, around 84% of them seen once. Sequenced here: blood, sampled from a patient who underwent chemoradiotherapy. The source is a human donor with HPV-associated anogenital cancer. The V gene is TRBV5-1, the J gene TRBJ1-1, with D possibly TRBD1 on 5 matching bases. CDR3 sequence: CASSLDTQGPTTEAFF. The CDR3 bases are TGCGCCAGCAGCTTGGATACCCAGGGACCTACCACTGAAGCTTTCTTT.